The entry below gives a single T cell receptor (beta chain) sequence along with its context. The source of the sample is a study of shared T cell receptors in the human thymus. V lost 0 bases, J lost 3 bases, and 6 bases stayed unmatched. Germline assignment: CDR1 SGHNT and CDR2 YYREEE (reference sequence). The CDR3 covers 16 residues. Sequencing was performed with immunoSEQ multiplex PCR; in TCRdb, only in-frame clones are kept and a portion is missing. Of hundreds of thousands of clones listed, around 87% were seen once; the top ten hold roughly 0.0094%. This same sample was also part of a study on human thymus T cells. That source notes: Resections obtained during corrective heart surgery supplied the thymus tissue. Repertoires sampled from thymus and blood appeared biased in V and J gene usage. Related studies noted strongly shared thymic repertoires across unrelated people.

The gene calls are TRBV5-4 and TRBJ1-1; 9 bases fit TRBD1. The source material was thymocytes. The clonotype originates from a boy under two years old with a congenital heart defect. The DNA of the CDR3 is TGTGCCAGCAGCTTGGACAGGGGGCGTTCCCACACTGAAGCTTTCTTT. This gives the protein CASSLDRGRSHTEAFF.